A selection of T cell receptor beta chains follows, all from one sample in a study of T cells after yellow fever vaccination. MiXCR was run by TCRdb on the 5' RACE reads, yielding one entry per CDR3 protein. The table records approximately 510,000 distinct CDR3 sequences, just over 20% of them present only once. Sequenced material: PBMCs, taken 21 days after the first yellow fever vaccination. These receptors came from a man between 18 and 35 years old who received the YFV17D yellow fever vaccine. Both conserved end residues are part of each CDR3. D genes are given only for firm matches. Clone size is not always given. Where it is, it says once, few, many or a class for expanded clones.

TRBV28	.	few	TRBJ2-2	TGTGCCAGCACCAGGGGCTGGGCCGGGGAGCTGTTTTTT	CASTRGWAGELFF
TRBV6-2/TRBV6-3	.	few	TRBJ2-7	TGTGCCAGCAGCCCCACCCCGTCTACACAAACCATCAAGGAGCAGTACTTC	CASSPTPSTQTIKEQYF
TRBV4-2	.	.	TRBJ1-4	TGTGCCAGCAGCCACTGGGGGGGTTCTAATGAAAAACTGTTTTTT	CASSHWGGSNEKLFF
TRBV7-2	.	few	TRBJ1-3	TGTGCCAGCAGCTTAGCCGCGGCCCTCTCTGGAAACACCATATATTTT	CASSLAAALSGNTIYF
TRBV20-1	TRBD1	.	TRBJ2-2	TGCAGTGCCGTCGACAGGGCGAACACCGGGGAGCTGTTTTTT	CSAVDRANTGELFF
TRBV11-2	.	.	TRBJ1-4	TGTGCCAGCAGCCCTCAAGCTCGGGACACCCTAATGAGACACACGAGGGTATTCCAATATTTT	CASSPQARDTLMRHTRVFQYF
TRBV12-3/TRBV12-4	.	few	TRBJ1-2	TGTGCCACCCCGGGGTTGGTAGGCTACACCTTC	CATPGLVGYTF
TRBV20-1	.	few	TRBJ1-4	TGCAGTGCTAGAGATCCGAGGGGGGTTGGTGAAAAACTGTTTTTT	CSARDPRGVGEKLFF
TRBV29-1	TRBD2	.	TRBJ2-2	TGCAGCGTTGCGGGGGGGCAGGACACCGGGGAGCTGTTTTTT	CSVAGGQDTGELFF
TRBV7-3	.	.	TRBJ1-2	TGTGCCAGCAGCCCGACGTACAAGGGGGACTATGGCTACACCTTC	CASSPTYKGDYGYTF
TRBV4-3	TRBD1	.	TRBJ2-7	TGCGCCAGCAGCCACGGACAGGGGAGCGAGCAGTACTTC	CASSHGQGSEQYF
TRBV7-9	TRBD1	few	TRBJ2-1	TGTGCCAGCACCATTAGGGACAGGGGGAATGAGCAGTTCTTC	CASTIRDRGNEQFF
TRBV5-1	.	many	TRBJ2-2	TGCGCCAGTCAGGGCACCGGGGAGCTGTTTTTT	CASQGTGELFF
TRBV7-2	TRBD2	few	TRBJ2-5	TGTGCCAGCAGGATTGGAAAACTAGCGTACCAAGAGACCCAGTACTTC	CASRIGKLAYQETQYF
TRBV7-2	TRBD2	.	TRBJ2-3	TGTGCCAGCAGCTCCGGACTAGCGGGGGGGTTCGCAGATACGCAGTATTTT	CASSSGLAGGFADTQYF
TRBV7-2	.	few	TRBJ2-1	TGTGCCAGCAGCGGGGACGGCCAAAGGCACAATGAGCAGTTCTTC	CASSGDGQRHNEQFF
TRBV7-2	TRBD2	.	TRBJ2-5	TGTGCCAGCAGCGCGGGTGGGCTAGCGGGCCAAGAGACCCAGTACTTC	CASSAGGLAGQETQYF
TRBV5-1	TRBD1	.	TRBJ2-5	TGCGCCAGCAGCCAACAGGGGCAGAAGACCCAGTACTTC	CASSQQGQKTQYF
TRBV27	TRBD1	.	TRBJ1-2	TGTGCCAGCAGTGCCTCCGACAGGGTTAATAACTATGGCTACACCTTC	CASSASDRVNNYGYTF
TRBV9	.	few	TRBJ1-1	TGTGCCAGCAGCGGGCGACAGATGAACACTGAAGCTTTCTTT	CASSGRQMNTEAFF
TRBV20-1	TRBD1	.	TRBJ2-3	TGCAGTACGCTCGGACAGGGAAGGAGAGATACGCAGTATTTT	CSTLGQGRRDTQYF
TRBV19	TRBD1	.	TRBJ2-2	TGTGCCAGTAGTATACAGGAGACAGGGGGCAACACCGGGGAGCTGTTTTTT	CASSIQETGGNTGELFF
TRBV7-6	.	many	TRBJ2-1	TGTGCCAGCAGCTTACAGGGGACCTACAATGAGCAGTTCTTC	CASSLQGTYNEQFF
TRBV27	.	.	TRBJ1-1	TGTGCCAGCAGTCTTTCCCGGGGAATTGGGAACACTGAAGCTTTCTTT	CASSLSRGIGNTEAFF